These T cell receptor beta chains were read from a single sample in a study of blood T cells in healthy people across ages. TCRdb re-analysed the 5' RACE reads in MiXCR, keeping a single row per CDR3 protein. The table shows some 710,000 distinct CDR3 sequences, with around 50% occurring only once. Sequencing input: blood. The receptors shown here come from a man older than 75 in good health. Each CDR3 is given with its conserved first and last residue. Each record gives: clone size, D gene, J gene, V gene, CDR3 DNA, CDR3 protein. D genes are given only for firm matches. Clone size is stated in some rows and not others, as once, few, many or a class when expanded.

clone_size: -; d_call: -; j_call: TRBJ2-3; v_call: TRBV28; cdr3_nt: TGTGCCAGCAGTTTAATCCAAAGCGCAGATACGCAGTATTTT; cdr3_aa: CASSLIQSADTQYF
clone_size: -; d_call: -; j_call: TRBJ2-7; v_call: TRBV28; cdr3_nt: TGTGCCAGCAGCCAAAATACTCGGGGAAAGCAGTACTTC; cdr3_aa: CASSQNTRGKQYF
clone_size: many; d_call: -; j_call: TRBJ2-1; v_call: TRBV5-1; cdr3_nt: TGCGCCAGCAGCTTCGGGACAAACTACAATGAGCAGTTCTTC; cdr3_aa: CASSFGTNYNEQFF
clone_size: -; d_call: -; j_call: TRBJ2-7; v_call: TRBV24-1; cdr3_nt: TGTGCCACCAGTGACCTTGGGGCGGAAAACTACAATGAGCAGTACTTC; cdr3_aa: CATSDLGAENYNEQYF
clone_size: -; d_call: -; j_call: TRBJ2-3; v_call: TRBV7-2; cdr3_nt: TGTGCCAGCAGCGGCGACGGTTCTAGCACAGATACGCAGTATTTT; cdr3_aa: CASSGDGSSTDTQYF
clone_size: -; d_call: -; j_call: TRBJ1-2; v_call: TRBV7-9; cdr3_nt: TGTGCCAGCAGCCAGGACAGCAAAGTCGATGGCTACACCTTC; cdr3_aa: CASSQDSKVDGYTF
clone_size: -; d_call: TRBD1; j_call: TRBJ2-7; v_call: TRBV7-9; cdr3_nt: TGTGCCAGCAGCTTAGCGCCGGGACAGGGGATCTCCTACGAGCAGTACTTC; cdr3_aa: CASSLAPGQGISYEQYF
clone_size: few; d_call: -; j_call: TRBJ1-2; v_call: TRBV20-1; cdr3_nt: TGCAGTGCTAGCACCGACGGAAACTATGGCTACACCTTC; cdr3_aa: CSASTDGNYGYTF
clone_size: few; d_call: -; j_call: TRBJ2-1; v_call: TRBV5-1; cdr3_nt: TGCGCCAGCAGCTTGAGTCAGGGGCCCTACAATGAGCAGTTCTTC; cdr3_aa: CASSLSQGPYNEQFF
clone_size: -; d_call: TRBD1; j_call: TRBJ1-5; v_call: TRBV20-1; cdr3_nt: TGCAGTGCTTCGAAGCAGGGGGCACGGCCCCAGCATTTT; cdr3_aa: CSASKQGARPQHF
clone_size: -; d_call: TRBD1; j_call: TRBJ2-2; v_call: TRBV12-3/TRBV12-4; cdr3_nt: TGTGCCAGCAGTTTAGGGCCGACAGGGGTCCACGGGGAGCTGTTTTTT; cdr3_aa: CASSLGPTGVHGELFF
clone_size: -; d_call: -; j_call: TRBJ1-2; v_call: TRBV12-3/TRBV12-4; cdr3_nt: TGTGCCAGCAGTTTAGTACAGAACTATGGCTACACCTTC; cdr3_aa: CASSLVQNYGYTF
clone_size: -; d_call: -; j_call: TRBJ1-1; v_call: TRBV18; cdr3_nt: TGTGCCAGCTCAGGAATGAACACTGAAGCTTTCTTT; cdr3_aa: CASSGMNTEAFF
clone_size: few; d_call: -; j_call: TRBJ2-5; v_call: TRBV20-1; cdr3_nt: TGCAGTGCTGACAACCGGGGGTACCAAGAGACCCAGTACTTC; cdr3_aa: CSADNRGYQETQYF
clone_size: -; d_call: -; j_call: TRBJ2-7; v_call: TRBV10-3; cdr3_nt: TGTGCCATCAGTGAGGACGGACCTAGGGGCGAGCAGTACTTC; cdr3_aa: CAISEDGPRGEQYF
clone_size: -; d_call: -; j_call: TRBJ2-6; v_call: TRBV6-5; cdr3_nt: TGTGCCAGCAGTTCCCACGACAGGACTGGGGCCAACGTCCTGACTTTC; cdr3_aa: CASSSHDRTGANVLTF
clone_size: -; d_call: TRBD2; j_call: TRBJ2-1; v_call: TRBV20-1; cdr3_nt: TGCAGTGCTAGGCCCAGCGGGGGCTCCTACAATGAGCAGTTCTTC; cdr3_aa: CSARPSGGSYNEQFF
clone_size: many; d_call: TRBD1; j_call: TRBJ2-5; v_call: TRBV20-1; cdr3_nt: TGCAGTGCTATAAAAGAGAGGGGGCGCCGAGAGACCCAGTACTTC; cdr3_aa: CSAIKERGRRETQYF
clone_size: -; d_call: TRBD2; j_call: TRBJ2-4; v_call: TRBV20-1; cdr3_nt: TGCAGTGCTAGAGAAGCGGGAGTGCCCAAAAACATTCAGTACTTC; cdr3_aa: CSAREAGVPKNIQYF
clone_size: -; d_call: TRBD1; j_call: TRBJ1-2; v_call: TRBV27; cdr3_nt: TGTGCCAGCAGTATGACAGGGCCCAACTATGGCTACACCTTC; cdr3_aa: CASSMTGPNYGYTF
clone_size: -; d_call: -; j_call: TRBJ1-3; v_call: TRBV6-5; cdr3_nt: TGTGCCAGCAGTTACTCATTCGGAGGGTTGGAACTAGGAAACACCATATATTTT; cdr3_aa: CASSYSFGGLELGNTIYF
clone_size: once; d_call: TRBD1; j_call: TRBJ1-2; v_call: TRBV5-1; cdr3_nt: TGCGCCAGCACTCGTGGGACAGGGGGGTCTCTGGGGAACTATGGCTACACCTTC; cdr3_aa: CASTRGTGGSLGNYGYTF
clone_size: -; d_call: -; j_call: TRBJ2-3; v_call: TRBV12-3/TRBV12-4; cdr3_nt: TGTGCCAGCACCTGGGGGTTCACAGATACGCGGTATTTT; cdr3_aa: CASTWGFTDTRYF
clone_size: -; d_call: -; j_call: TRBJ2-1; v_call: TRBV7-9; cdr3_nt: TGTGCCAGCAGCACTAACGGATTGCGCTCCTACAATGAGCAGTTCTTC; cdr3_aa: CASSTNGLRSYNEQFF
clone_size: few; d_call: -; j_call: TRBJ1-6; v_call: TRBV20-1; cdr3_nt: TGCAGTGCTAGAGATCCGGGTGCAGGGTTTAATTCACCCCTCCACTTT; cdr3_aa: CSARDPGAGFNSPLHF
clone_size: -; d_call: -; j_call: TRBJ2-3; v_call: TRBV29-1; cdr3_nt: TGCAGCGTTGAAGGGACCAGCACAGATACGCAGTATTTT; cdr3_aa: CSVEGTSTDTQYF
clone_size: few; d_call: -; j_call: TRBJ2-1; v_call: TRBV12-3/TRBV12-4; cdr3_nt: TGTGCCAGCAGTAACCGGGACACCGTCAATGAGCAGTTCTTC; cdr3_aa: CASSNRDTVNEQFF
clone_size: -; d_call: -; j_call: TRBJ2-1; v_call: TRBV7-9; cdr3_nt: TGTGCCAGCAGCTTCGCAACAGAGGGGAATGAGCAGTTCTTC; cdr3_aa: CASSFATEGNEQFF
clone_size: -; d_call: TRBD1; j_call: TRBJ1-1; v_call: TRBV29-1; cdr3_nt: TGCAGCGGACGACAGGGGAACACTGAAGCTTTCTTT; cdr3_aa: CSGRQGNTEAFF
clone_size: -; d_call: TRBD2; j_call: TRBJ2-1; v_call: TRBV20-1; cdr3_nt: TGCAGGACACTAGCGGGGGGGCCCAATGAGCAGTTCTTC; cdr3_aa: CRTLAGGPNEQFF